These 15 T cell receptor beta chains originate from one sample sequenced in a study of cytomegalovirus exposure and HLA in healthy donors. 60 Vbeta and 13 Jbeta primers were used in PCR. The data were produced by immunoSEQ multiplex PCR, yet TCRdb's version contains in-frame clones alone and is incomplete. The table lists 150,000 to 200,000 clones, 65% to 80% of them singletons. The sequencing sample was made of PBMCs. The receptors originated from a woman aged 45-59 years in good health and CMV-seropositive.

The gene calls are TRBV5-4 and TRBJ2-5; D unclear. The closer fit of TRBJ2-7 to the DNA end suggests the J call may be wrong. The CDR3 extends over 13 amino acids. Germline V gene data show CDR1 as SGHNT and CDR2 as YYREEE (reference sequence). CDR3 protein: CASSLKQSYEQYF. The DNA of the CDR3 is TGTGCCAGCAGCTTGAAACAGTCCTACGAGCAGTACTTC.

The gene calls are TRBV6-5 and TRBJ2-2; D is unresolved. The V and J ends lost 8 bases and 7 bases respectively, with 11 bases between them. CDR3 size: 12 residues. CDR1 is MNHEY, CDR2 SVGAGI, per germline. In DNA, the CDR3 is TGTGCCAGCTCCCGTAGTGGCGGGGAGCTGTTTTTT. This translates into CASSRSGGELFF.

The chain employs TRBV10-1 and TRBJ1-1; D gene ambiguous. The CDR3 spans 13 residues. The V gene's germline CDR1 is WNHNN and CDR2 SYGVQD (reference sequence). Trimming left V 6 bases short and J 1 base short, with 9 bases between. The CDR3 DNA reads as TGCGCCAGCAGACTCAGCGGGAACACTGAAGCTTTCTTT. Translation gives CASRLSGNTEAFF.

The J gene is TRBJ2-7, the V gene TRBV5-1, with no clear D. CDR3 length equals 13 residues. Germline V gene sequence: CDR1 SGHRS, CDR2 YFSETQ. Trimming cost V 0 bases and J 6 bases, with 10 bases left between them. The DNA of the CDR3 is TGCGCCAGCAGCTTGGGACTTGACTCCGAGCAGTACTTC. Encoded protein: CASSLGLDSEQYF.

This clone was seen once. V and J are TRBV5-1 and TRBJ1-6, with 8 positions matching TRBD1. V shed 7 bases and J 10 bases; nucleotides not matched to a gene: 16. Germline V CDR1 and CDR2: SGHRS, YFSETQ. There are 16 residues in the CDR3. CDR3 sequence reads: CASCPDGQGSGSPLHF. CDR3 in DNA: TGCGCCAGCTGTCCGGACGGACAGGGATCGGGGTCACCCCTCCACTTT.

This clone was seen only a few times. The chain uses TRBV6-5 and TRBJ1-5, with no clear D. CDR1 is MNHEY and CDR2 is SVGAGI in the germline V gene. Trimming removed 6 bases from V and 0 bases from J, with 15 bases in between. This CDR3 has 16 amino acids. The CDR3 is CASRYLTSYSNQPQHF. The CDR3, as DNA: TGTGCCAGCAGATACCTGACAAGTTATAGCAATCAGCCCCAGCATTTT.

J is TRBJ2-3 and V is TRBV30, with TRBD2 matching over 8 bases. J lost 5 bases, V lost 0 bases, and 7 bases had no gene match. Looked up from germline, CDR1 is GTSNPN and CDR2 is SVGIG (reference sequence). The CDR3 sequence is 15 residues long. CDR3 in amino acids: CAWSVHGGAGDTQYF. CDR3 coding DNA: TGTGCCTGGAGTGTACACGGGGGGGCCGGAGATACGCAGTATTTT.

The CDR3 nucleotides read TGTGCCAGCAGCTTTGGGCAGCTTTCCTACAATGAGCAGTTCTTC. Translated: CASSFGQLSYNEQFF. The chain joins TRBV5-4 to TRBJ2-1; D gene ambiguous. V was clipped by 2 bases and J by 1 base, with 10 bases between them. The germline V gene has CDR1 SGHNT and CDR2 YYREEE (reference sequence). The CDR3 loop spans 15 amino acids. The full variable domain, in which reference TRBV5-4 and TRBJ2-1 provide the parts outside the CDR3, is ETGVTQSPTHLIKTRGQQVTLRCSSQSGHNTVSWYQQALGQGPQFIFQYYREEENGRGNFPPRFSGLQFPNYSSELNVNALELDDSALYLCASSFGQLSYNEQFFGPGTRLTVL.

This clone was counted a few times. The chain couples TRBV5-8 to TRBJ1-5, with D perhaps TRBD1 (5 bases). CDR3 length: 15 residues. Trimming shortened V by 1 base and J by 3 bases, and 11 bases separated the two germline ends. Germline CDR1 and CDR2: SGHTS and YDEGEE. In DNA form, the CDR3 reads TGTGCCAGCAGCTTGCGGGGGATGCTCAATCAGCCCCAGCATTTT. Amino acids: CASSLRGMLNQPQHF.

This clone was seen just once. The rearrangement uses TRBV18 and TRBJ1-1; a possible D gene is TRBD1 (5 bases). V was trimmed by 5 bases and J by 6 bases, leaving 16 bases between them. This CDR3 comprises 14 residues. Germline-derived CDR1 and CDR2 are KGHSH and LQKENI. The CDR3 here is CASSDSGVRPEAFF. The CDR3 DNA sequence: TGTGCCAGCTCAGATTCGGGGGTGCGACCTGAAGCTTTCTTT.

V is TRBV10-1 and J is TRBJ2-1; 13 bases fit TRBD2. The CDR3 spans 15 residues. V lost 3 bases, J lost 12 bases, and 8 bases stayed unmatched. Germline V CDR1 and CDR2: WNHNN, SYGVQD (reference sequence). This chain's CDR3 is CASSETSGGAGGQFF. DNA of the CDR3: TGCGCCAGCAGTGAAACTAGCGGGGGGGCTGGCGGGCAGTTCTTC.

The genes are TRBV6-6 and TRBJ2-1, with no clear D. Germline CDR1 MNHNY, CDR2 SVGAGI (reference sequence). With 0 bases removed from V and 12 bases from J, the gap between germline ends came to 15 bases. The CDR3 has 14 residues. The CDR3 bases are TGTGCCAGCAGTTACTCCGACTCCTCCTCGCGGCAGTTCTTC. Amino acids: CASSYSDSSSRQFF.

The chain is built from TRBV27 and TRBJ1-1; D not certain. The germline gives CDR1 MNHEY, CDR2 SMNVEV (reference sequence). The CDR3 contains 14 residues. The V gene lost 8 bases and the J gene lost 10 bases, with 23 bases spanning the gap. CDR3: CASSVTRGGRLAFF. The CDR3 DNA sequence: TGTGCCAGCTCCGTTACCCGGGGTGGTCGCCTAGCTTTCTTT.

The chain couples TRBV5-4 to TRBJ1-1; D is uncertain. Germline lookup yields CDR1 SGHNT and CDR2 YYREEE (reference sequence). The CDR3 sequence is 17 residues long. V was pared by 4 bases and J by 1 base, with 20 bases between. The CDR3 region has the DNA TGTGCCAGCAGCCCTCCAAACATCTACAGACCGAACACTGAAGCTTTCTTT. Protein product: CASSPPNIYRPNTEAFF.

The chain couples TRBV6-6 to TRBJ2-1, with 8 bases aligning to TRBD1. From germline, CDR1 is MNHNY and CDR2 SVGAGI (reference sequence). CDR3 length: 13 amino acids. J gave up 10 bases and V 8 bases, and 10 bases lay outside the gene matches. The CDR3 sequence is CASAGQGAGEQFF. For the CDR3, the DNA is TGTGCCAGCGCTGGCCAGGGGGCTGGAGAGCAGTTCTTC.